This T cell receptor beta chain was captured by sequencing in a study of T-cell reconstitution after alpha-beta-depleted transplantation in children. Study observations and caveats: By one year post-transplant, T-cell counts and diversity largely arose from T cells that were newly produced. In patients about two months after transplant, alpha-beta T cells reportedly arose from several hundred expanded graft clones.

This clonotype was seen many times. Its antigen is undetermined. Unique molecular identifiers were used to barcode this TCRbeta library. TCRdb re-derived calls from the PCR reads in MiXCR, one entry per CDR3 protein. This table holds 60,000 to 85,000 distinct CDR3 sequences, about a sixth found once. J was trimmed by 7 bases and V by 1 base; bases with no gene match: 8. Germline CDR1 SGHVS, CDR2 FQNEAQ. The CDR3 has 15 amino acids. The specimen was PBMCs, mostly from graft donor cells, collected 360 days after TCRalphabeta/CD19-depleted stem cell transplant. The chain is built from TRBV7-8 and TRBJ2-7; TRBD1 matches at 9 bases. This TCR came from a male patient aged 2 to 10 who had a stem cell transplant for acute lymphoblastic leukemia, so the T cells may come from the graft donor. CDR3 amino acids: CASSLEGTGTSEQYF. CDR3 nucleotide sequence: TGTGCCAGCAGCTTAGAAGGGACAGGGACGAGTGAGCAGTACTTC.